The clone carrying this T cell receptor beta chain was observed a few times. Antigen: not known. TCRdb reprocessed the reads with MiXCR, giving one entry per CDR3 protein. The data contain a few hundred thousand distinct CDR3 sequences, roughly 17% of them singletons. The sample comes from a study of T cell repertoires in cytomegalovirus infection. Study findings and constraints: HLA-C-restricted, CMV-specific TCR beta clonotypes were dominant ex vivo. Carriage of CMV together with the relevant HLA was identifiable through cumulative public TCR beta family frequency.

This TCR was recovered from a human donor in good health (CMV status not recorded). Some clones in this sample may be carry-over from other donors' samples. The specimen was PBMCs.

CDR3 in DNA: TGTGCCACCAGCAGAGAGCCGGGGCCTAGCTACGAGCAGTACTTC. Translated: CATSREPGPSYEQYF. V gene TRBV15 combines with J gene TRBJ2-7; D could derive from TRBD1 or TRBD2 (5 bases each). The germline CDR1 and CDR2 sequences are LNHNV and YYDKDF (reference sequence). The CDR3 has 15 residues. V was cut by 0 bases and J by 3 bases, with 12 bases left in between.